This T cell receptor beta chain was identified in a study of Graves' ophthalmopathy and Graves' hyperthyroidism. Trimming took 2 bases from V and 3 from J, leaving 8 bases between them. Germline V CDR1 and CDR2: SNHLY, FYNNEI. The length of the CDR3 is 13 residues. A diagnosis was made from clinical symptoms together with serum thyroxine, TRAb, thyroid ultrasound and orbital computed tomography. The TCR beta CDR3 regions underwent amplification from RNA transcripts. After a first-round RT-PCR with HTBI primers, a second-round multiplex PCR was run. TCRdb re-analysed the multiplex PCR reads in MiXCR, keeping a single row per CDR3 protein. The sample consists of fewer than 70,000 distinct CDR3 sequences, approximately 50% of them appearing once.

The chain employs TRBV2 and TRBJ2-7; D is ambiguous. The TCR originated in an adult woman with Graves' ophthalmopathy. The sample was peripheral blood. The DNA for the CDR3 is TGTGCCAGCAGTGAACAAGGGATCTACGAGCAGTACTTC. It encodes CASSEQGIYEQYF.